Given below is one T cell receptor (beta chain) in context. Its antigen is not known. The data were obtained in a study of T cell responses to AZD1222 COVID-19 vaccine. Findings of the study overall: Among AZD1222 vaccinees, only six or seven were seropositive at baseline. The study found Spike-specific TCR breadth and depth rose after two AZD1222 doses. Across spike, vaccine-associated CD4 TCRs were found, dominant at 160-218 and 743-854. Females outnumbered males among donors, who were mostly white British; clonal diversity was possibly underestimated.

Assay: immunoSEQ multiplex PCR; the TCRdb copy retains only in-frame clones and omits some. Of some 130,000 clones in the sample, 93% were seen once. Germline V lookup: CDR1 LGHDT, CDR2 YNNKEL (reference sequence). V dropped 4 bases and J dropped 4; count of bases not matched to a gene: 8. The CDR3 extends over 16 amino acids. The receptor was derived from an adult in good health. This specimen was peripheral blood, taken on day 0 of AZD1222 vaccination. The V and J genes are TRBV3-1 (or the pseudogene TRBV3-2) and TRBJ2-2; 8 bases agree with TRBD1. CDR3 bases: TGTGCCAGCAGCCCATCGGACAGGGCCTCCACCGGGGAGCTGTTTTTT. Its translation is CASSPSDRASTGELFF.